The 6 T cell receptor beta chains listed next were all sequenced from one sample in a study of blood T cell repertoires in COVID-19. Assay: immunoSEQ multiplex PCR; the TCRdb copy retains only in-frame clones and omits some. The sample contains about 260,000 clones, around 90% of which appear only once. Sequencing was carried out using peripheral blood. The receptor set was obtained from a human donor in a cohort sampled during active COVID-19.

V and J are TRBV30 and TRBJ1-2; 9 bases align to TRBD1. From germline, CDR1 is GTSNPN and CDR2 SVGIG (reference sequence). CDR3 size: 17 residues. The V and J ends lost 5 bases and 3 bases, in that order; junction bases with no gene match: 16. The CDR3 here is CAWWPGTGRGVDYGYTF. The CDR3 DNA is TGTGCCTGGTGGCCCGGGACAGGGCGTGGGGTTGACTATGGCTACACCTTC. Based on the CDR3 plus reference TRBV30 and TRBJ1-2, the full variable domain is SQTIHQWPATLVQPVGSPLSLECTVEGTSNPNLYWYRQAAGRGLQLLFYSVGIGQISSEVPQNLSASRPQDRQFILSSKKLLLSDSGFYLCAWWPGTGRGVDYGYTFGSGTRLTVV.

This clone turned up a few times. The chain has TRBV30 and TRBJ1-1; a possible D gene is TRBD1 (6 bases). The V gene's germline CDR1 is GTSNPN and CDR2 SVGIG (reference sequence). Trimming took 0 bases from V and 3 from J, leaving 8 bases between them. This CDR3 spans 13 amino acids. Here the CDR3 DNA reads TGTGCCTGGAGTGTCCACAGGGACACTGAAGCTTTCTTT. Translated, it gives CAWSVHRDTEAFF.

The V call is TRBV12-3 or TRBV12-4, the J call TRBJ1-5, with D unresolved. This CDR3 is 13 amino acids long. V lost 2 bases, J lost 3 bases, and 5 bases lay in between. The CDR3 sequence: CASSLLSNQPQHF. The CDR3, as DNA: TGTGCCAGCAGTTTACTATCCAATCAGCCCCAGCATTTT.

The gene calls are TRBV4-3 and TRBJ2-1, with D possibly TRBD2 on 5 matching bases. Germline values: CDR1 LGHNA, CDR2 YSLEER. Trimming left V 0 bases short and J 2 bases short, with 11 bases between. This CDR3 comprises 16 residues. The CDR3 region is CASSQDLERTYNEQFF. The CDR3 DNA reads TGCGCCAGCAGCCAAGATCTCGAGCGGACCTACAATGAGCAGTTCTTC.

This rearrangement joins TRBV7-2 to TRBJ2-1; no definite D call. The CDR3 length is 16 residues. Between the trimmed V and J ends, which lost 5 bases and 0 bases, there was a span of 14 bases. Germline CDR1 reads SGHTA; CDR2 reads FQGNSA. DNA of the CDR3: TGTGCCAGCAGCCCTGTAGCAGCCCTCTCCTACAATGAGCAGTTCTTC. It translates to CASSPVAALSYNEQFF.

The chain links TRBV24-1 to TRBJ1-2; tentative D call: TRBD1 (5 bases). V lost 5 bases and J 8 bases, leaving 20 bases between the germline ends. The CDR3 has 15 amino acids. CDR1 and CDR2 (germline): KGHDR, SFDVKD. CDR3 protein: CATSGRGGSLDGYTF. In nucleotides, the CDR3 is TGTGCCACCAGTGGCCGTGGGGGGTCCTTGGACGGCTACACCTTC.